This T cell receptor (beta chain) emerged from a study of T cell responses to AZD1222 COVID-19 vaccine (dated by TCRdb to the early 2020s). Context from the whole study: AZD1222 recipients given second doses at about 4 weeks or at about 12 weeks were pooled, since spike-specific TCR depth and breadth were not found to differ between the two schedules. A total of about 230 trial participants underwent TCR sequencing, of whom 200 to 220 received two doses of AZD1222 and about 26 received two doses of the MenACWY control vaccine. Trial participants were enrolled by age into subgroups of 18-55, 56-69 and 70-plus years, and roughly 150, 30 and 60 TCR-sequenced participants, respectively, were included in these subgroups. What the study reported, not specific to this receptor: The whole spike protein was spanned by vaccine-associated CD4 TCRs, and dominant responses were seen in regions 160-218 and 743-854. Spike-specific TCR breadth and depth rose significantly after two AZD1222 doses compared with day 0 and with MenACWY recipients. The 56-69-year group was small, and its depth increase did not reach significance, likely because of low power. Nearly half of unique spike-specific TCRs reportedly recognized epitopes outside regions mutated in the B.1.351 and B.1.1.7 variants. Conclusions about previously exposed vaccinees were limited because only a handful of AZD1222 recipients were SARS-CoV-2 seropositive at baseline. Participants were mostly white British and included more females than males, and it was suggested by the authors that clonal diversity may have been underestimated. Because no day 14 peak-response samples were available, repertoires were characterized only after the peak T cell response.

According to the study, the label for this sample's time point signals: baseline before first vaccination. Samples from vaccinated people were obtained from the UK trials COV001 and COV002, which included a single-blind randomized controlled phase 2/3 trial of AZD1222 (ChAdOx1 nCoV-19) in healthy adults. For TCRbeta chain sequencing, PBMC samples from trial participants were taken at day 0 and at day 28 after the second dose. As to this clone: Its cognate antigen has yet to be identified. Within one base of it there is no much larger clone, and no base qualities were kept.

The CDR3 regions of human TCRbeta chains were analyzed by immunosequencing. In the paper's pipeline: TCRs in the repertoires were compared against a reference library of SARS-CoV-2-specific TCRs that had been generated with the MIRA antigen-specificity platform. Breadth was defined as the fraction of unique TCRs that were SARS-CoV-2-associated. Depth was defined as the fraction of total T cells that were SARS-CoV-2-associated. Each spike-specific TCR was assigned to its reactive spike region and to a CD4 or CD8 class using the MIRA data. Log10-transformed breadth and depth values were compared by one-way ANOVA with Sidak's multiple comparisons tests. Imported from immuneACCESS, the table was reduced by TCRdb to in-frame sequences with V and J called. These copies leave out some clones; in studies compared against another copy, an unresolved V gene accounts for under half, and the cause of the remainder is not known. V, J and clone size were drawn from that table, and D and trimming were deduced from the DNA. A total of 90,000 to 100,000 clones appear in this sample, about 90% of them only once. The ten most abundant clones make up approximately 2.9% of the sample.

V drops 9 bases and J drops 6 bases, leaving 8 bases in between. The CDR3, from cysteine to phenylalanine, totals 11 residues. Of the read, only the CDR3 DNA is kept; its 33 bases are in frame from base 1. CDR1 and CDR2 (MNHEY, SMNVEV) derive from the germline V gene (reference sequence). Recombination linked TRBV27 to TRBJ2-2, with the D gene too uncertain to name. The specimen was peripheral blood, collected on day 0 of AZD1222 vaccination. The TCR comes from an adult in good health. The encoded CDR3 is CASYWAGELFF. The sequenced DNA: TGTGCCAGTTATTGGGCCGGGGAGCTGTTTTTT.